Below, 5 T cell receptor beta chains from the same sample are listed, as sequenced in a study of blood T cell repertoires in COVID-19. Generated by immunoSEQ multiplex PCR, the TCRdb table keeps only in-frame clones and is missing some. This repertoire shows about 140,000 clones, 88% found once; its top ten account for 2.5% to 3%. Sequencing was carried out using peripheral blood. The receptors derive from a human donor with COVID-19, enrolled during active disease. The donor label of this sample is uncertain.

This clone has just a few counts. The rearrangement uses TRBV10-2 and TRBJ1-1, with TRBD1 matching 8 bases. The V and J ends lost 2 bases and 7 bases, in that order; junction bases with no gene match: 9. Per germline, CDR1 WSHSY and CDR2 SAAADI. The CDR3 length is 15 residues. In DNA, the CDR3 is TGCGCCAGCAGTGAGCCGCGTCAGGGGGCGGGTGAAGCTTTCTTT. It encodes CASSEPRQGAGEAFF.

This rearrangement joins TRBV11-3 to TRBJ1-1, with D possibly matching TRBD1 (6 bases). Germline V gene data show CDR1 as SGHNT and CDR2 as YENEEA. Trimming removed 7 bases at V and 4 bases at J, with 16 bases between. The CDR3 has 14 residues. The CDR3 reads CASTPGPRGTEAFF. In DNA form, the CDR3 reads TGTGCCAGCACCCCAGGGCCCAGGGGCACTGAAGCTTTCTTT.

The chain is built from TRBV7-9 and TRBJ1-4; no clear D. The CDR3 has 15 residues. Trimming left V 3 bases short and J 7 bases short, with 15 bases between. The germline CDR1 and CDR2 sequences are SEHNR and FQNEAQ (reference sequence). The CDR3 spells CASSFFGEPREKLFF. The CDR3 DNA follows: TGTGCCAGCAGCTTTTTCGGGGAGCCTCGTGAAAAACTGTTTTTT.

V gene TRBV7-3 combines with J gene TRBJ1-3; TRBD1 might be the D (5 bases). This CDR3 is built from 15 residues. Germline V gene data show CDR1 as SGHTA and CDR2 as FQGTGA. Trimming left V 1 base short and J 0 bases short, with 7 bases between. For the CDR3, the DNA is TGTGCCAGCAGCTTAAGCGGGGCCTCTGGAAACACCATATATTTT. It encodes CASSLSGASGNTIYF.

J is TRBJ1-2 and V is TRBV2; D gene uncertain. Trimming pared 7 bases from V and 4 bases from J, leaving 10 bases between. The CDR3 consists of 12 residues. In germline, CDR1 is SNHLY, CDR2 FYNNEI. This CDR3 is CASKLASYGYTF. The CDR3 DNA reads as TGTGCCAGCAAATTAGCAAGCTATGGCTACACCTTC.